This T cell receptor (beta chain) emerged from a study of human T cells and chemical hapten exposure. The wider study: Sensitization used 2% DPC on approximately 2 cm by approximately 2 cm upper inner arm skin. TCR yield per sample varied, mainly due to pooled library volumes.

General study findings and limits: PT1 expanded TCR counts correlated positively with patch test score.

In germline, CDR1 is MRHNA, CDR2 SNTAGT. CDR3 length equals 14 residues. V lost 2 bases and J 3 bases, leaving 9 bases between the germline ends. In this sample, this clonotype turned up a few times. The antigen remains undetermined. The time point: patch test 1, 2 weeks after DPC sensitization. Treatment: therapeutic diphenylcyclopropenone sensitization with weekly scalp DPC. MiXCR, run by TCRdb on the RACE reads, gives a single entry per CDR3 protein. The sample includes over 65,000 distinct CDR3 sequences, about 10% seen only once; the top ten take roughly 4%. The sequence was obtained from a woman between 45 and 65 years old with alopecia areata. Some clones in this sample may be carry-over from other donors' samples. The chain employs TRBV6-4 and TRBJ2-3, with D uncertain. Sequencing used whole blood, obtained in connection with sensitization to the hapten diphenylcyclopropenone (DPC). The CDR3 sequence: CASSDRFGTDTQYF. For the CDR3, the DNA is TGTGCCAGCAGTGACAGGTTTGGTACAGATACGCAGTATTTT.